These 30 T cell receptor beta chains originate from one sample sequenced in a study of a mutant IDH1 vaccine in newly diagnosed glioma. Generated by immunoSEQ multiplex PCR, the TCRdb table keeps only in-frame clones and is missing some. The sample carries tens of thousands of clones, 70% to 90% recorded once. Time point noted: week 47, end of study. Each vaccine dose was 300 ug of mutant IDH1 20-mer peptide, with topical imiquimod. No antigen is known for these receptors. The sequenced sample was PBMCs, obtained from a glioma patient whose treatment included an IDH1 peptide vaccine. These receptors were obtained from a man aged 35-49 years with glioma.

V and J are TRBV7-6 and TRBJ2-7; TRBD1 matches 8 bases. Germline CDR1 reads SGHVS; CDR2 reads FNYEAQ. V shed 3 bases, J shed 6 bases, and the junction held 7 bases outside the gene matches. This CDR3 contains 14 residues. The CDR3 DNA reads as TGTGCCAGCAGCTTCGGGACAGGCAGGGGCGAGCAGTACTTC. Translated: CASSFGTGRGEQYF.

In the case of this clone: At one of its ends the junction is not consistent with the germline gene, which may arise from a read error. The chain couples TRBV30 to TRBJ1-1; D possibly corresponds to TRBD1 (6 bases). This CDR3 is built from 13 residues. CDR1 is GTSNPN and CDR2 is SVGIG in the germline V gene (reference sequence). The CDR3 reads CAWGVEGGTEAFF. Written as DNA, the CDR3 is TGTGCCTGGGGTGTCGAAGGGGGGACTGAAGCTTTCTTT. Using reference TRBV30 and TRBJ1-1 for the parts outside the CDR3, the full variable domain is SQTIHQWPATLVQPVGSPLSLECTVEGTSNPNLYWYRQAAGRGLQLLFYSVGIGQISSEVPQNLSASRPQDRQFILSSKKLLLSDSGFYLCAWGVEGGTEAFFGQGTRLTVV.

This clone was observed once. V usage is TRBV19 and J usage is TRBJ1-5; D call uncertain. V was clipped by 6 bases and J by 1 base, with 13 bases between them. This CDR3 contains 15 residues. Germline V CDR1 and CDR2: LNHDA, SQIVND (reference sequence). The CDR3 is CASSVVRQSNQPQHF. CDR3 nucleotides: TGTGCCAGTAGCGTGGTAAGGCAAAGCAATCAGCCCCAGCATTTT. Using reference TRBV19 and TRBJ1-5 for the parts outside the CDR3, the full variable domain is DGGITQSPKYLFRKEGQNVTLSCEQNLNHDAMYWYRQDPGQGLRLIYYSQIVNDFQKGDIAEGYSVSREKKESFPLTVTSAQKNPTAFYLCASSVVRQSNQPQHFGDGTRLSIL.

This chain links TRBV6-1 with TRBJ1-1; the match to TRBD1 covers 7 bases. J gave up 6 bases and V 6 bases, and 7 bases lay outside the gene matches. The length of the CDR3 is 13 residues. Germline CDR1 MNHNS, CDR2 SASEGT. CDR3 nucleotides: TGTGCCAGCAGCGTGGGACAGAATGCTGAAGCTTTCTTT. As protein: CASSVGQNAEAFF.

This clone appeared once. V usage is TRBV11-1 and J usage is TRBJ2-1, with 7 positions matching TRBD1. CDR1 is SGHAT, CDR2 FQDESV, per germline (reference sequence). The length of the CDR3 is 15 residues. Trimming took 8 bases from V and 2 from J; bases not matched to a gene: 9. CDR3 nucleotides: TGTGCCAGCCTCCCCCGACAGGGCACCTACAATGAGCAGTTCTTC. Encoded protein: CASLPRQGTYNEQFF.

The V and J genes are TRBV9 and TRBJ2-3, with D unclear. The V end lost 4 bases, the J end lost 2 bases, and 14 bases lay between the germline ends. This CDR3 spans 15 amino acids. CDR1 and CDR2 (germline): SGDLS, YYNGEE. The CDR3 bases are TGTGCCAGCAGCCCCCGTTTTTTAGTCACAGATACGCAGTATTTT. Amino acids: CASSPRFLVTDTQYF.

This clone has ten or more counts. V usage is TRBV30 and J usage is TRBJ2-7; 13 nucleotides align to TRBD2. In germline, CDR1 is GTSNPN, CDR2 SVGIG (reference sequence). CDR3 length equals 17 residues. V shed 4 bases and J 6 bases; nucleotides not matched to a gene: 15. The CDR3 here is CAWNLPLAGGSDGEQYF. The CDR3 DNA sequence: TGTGCCTGGAACCTACCACTAGCGGGGGGGTCCGACGGCGAGCAGTACTTC.

The chain carries TRBV5-4 and TRBJ2-5; TRBD2 aligns across 7 bases. Germline loops: CDR1 SGHNT, CDR2 YYREEE (reference sequence). CDR3 length: 14 residues. With 2 bases clipped from V and 3 bases from J, the junction kept 4 bases outside the gene matches. The chain's CDR3 is CASSLAGWEETQYF. Written as DNA, the CDR3 is TGTGCCAGCAGCTTAGCGGGGTGGGAAGAGACCCAGTACTTC.

The CDR3 region is CASSNDRGLQETQYF. The CDR3 DNA is TGTGCCAGCAGCAATGACAGGGGCCTCCAAGAGACCCAGTACTTC. The J gene is TRBJ2-5, the V gene TRBV7-2; 8 bases are a match to TRBD1. The CDR3 consists of 15 residues. Germline V gene sequence: CDR1 SGHTA, CDR2 FQGNSA. V was clipped by 5 bases and J by 1 base; unmatched bases: 6.

V usage is TRBV14 and J usage is TRBJ1-3; no reliable D call. From germline, CDR1 is SGHDN and CDR2 FVKESK. This CDR3 spans 13 amino acids. V shed 4 bases and J shed 11 bases, with 15 bases lying between them. The CDR3 here is CASSREISYPIYF. For the CDR3, the DNA is TGTGCCAGCAGCCGAGAGATTTCATATCCCATATATTTT. The complete variable domain, with remaining parts taken from reference TRBV14 and TRBJ1-3, reads EAGVTQFPSHSVIEKGQTVTLRCDPISGHDNLYWYRRVMGKEIKFLLHFVKESKQDESGMPNNRFLAERTGGTYSTLKVQPAELEDSGVYFCASSREISYPIYFGEGSWLTVV.

CDR3 bases: TGTGCCAGCAGGGGGACAGGGCTAAACACTGAAGCTTTCTTT. It encodes CASRGTGLNTEAFF. The chain carries TRBV6-5 and TRBJ1-1, with 9 nucleotides matching TRBD1. J was trimmed by 2 bases and V by 6 bases; bases with no gene match: 4. The CDR3 length is 14 residues. The V gene's germline CDR1 is MNHEY and CDR2 SVGAGI.

This clone is medium-sized in the sample. The chain employs TRBV7-9 and TRBJ1-3; 8 nucleotides match TRBD1. V shed 4 bases and J 0 bases; nucleotides not matched to a gene: 14. The germline V gene has CDR1 SEHNR and CDR2 FQNEAQ (reference sequence). CDR3 size: 19 residues. In DNA form, the CDR3 reads TGTGCCAGCAGCTCCCCAGCCGGGACAGGTTCCTACTCTGGAAACACCATATATTTT. Encoded protein: CASSSPAGTGSYSGNTIYF.

This clone showed up just once. The chain has TRBV6-1 and TRBJ2-5, with 9 positions matching TRBD2. CDR1 and CDR2 (germline): MNHNS, SASEGT. This CDR3 has 15 amino acids. Trimming at V came to 4 bases and at J to 6 bases, leaving 9 bases not matched to a gene. The CDR3 DNA reads TGTGCCAGCAGTGGGGCCGGGACTAGCTGGCAGACCCAGTACTTC. It is translated as CASSGAGTSWQTQYF.

This clone was seen a handful of times. This chain links TRBV7-3 with TRBJ2-1; D is unclear. Trimming removed 8 bases from V and 9 bases from J, with 20 bases in between. CDR3 length: 14 amino acids. Germline CDR1 SGHTA, CDR2 FQGTGA. The CDR3 loop is CASGMGSVQSEQFF. The CDR3 DNA sequence: TGTGCCAGCGGCATGGGTTCAGTCCAGAGTGAGCAGTTCTTC.

The chain is built from TRBV6-5 and TRBJ1-2, with D maybe TRBD1 (6 bases). V lost 0 bases and J lost 4, with 9 bases in between. Germline V gene data show CDR1 as MNHEY and CDR2 as SVGAGI. The CDR3 spans 14 residues. Here the CDR3 reads CASSYSAGAYGYTF. In DNA, the CDR3 is TGTGCCAGCAGTTACTCCGCGGGGGCCTATGGCTACACCTTC.

CDR3: CASSQTTGGFDSYGYTF. DNA of the CDR3: TGCGCCAGCAGCCAAACGACAGGGGGCTTCGACTCCTATGGCTACACCTTC. This chain uses TRBV4-3 with TRBJ1-2; 10 positions match TRBD1. The CDR3 has 17 residues. V was pared by 2 bases and J by 4 bases, with 10 bases of the junction left unmatched. From germline, CDR1 is LGHNA and CDR2 YSLEER.

The chain carries TRBV11-3 and TRBJ2-1; 12 nucleotides agree with TRBD2. J was trimmed by 11 bases and V by 0 bases; bases with no gene match: 8. The length of the CDR3 is 16 residues. Germline CDR1 SGHNT, CDR2 YENEEA. CDR3 sequence: CASSLELAGGGVKQFF. The CDR3 region has the DNA TGTGCCAGCAGCTTAGAACTAGCGGGAGGAGGGGTGAAGCAGTTCTTC.

The chain links TRBV7-9 to TRBJ1-2; 8 positions agree with TRBD1. Germline loops: CDR1 SEHNR, CDR2 FQNEAQ (reference sequence). V dropped 0 bases and J dropped 8; count of bases not matched to a gene: 2. This CDR3 region has 13 residues. Here the CDR3 DNA reads TGTGCCAGCAGCTTAGCACAGGGGGAGGGCTACACCTTC. Translating it yields CASSLAQGEGYTF.

There are a few counts of this clone. The DNA of the CDR3 is TGTGCCAGCAGCAAACCTCGAGGCAGGATCTGTCAGCCCCAGCATTTT. This translates into CASSKPRGRICQPQHF. The chain links TRBV21-1 to TRBJ1-5. TRBV21-1 is marked as a pseudogene. The CDR3 is made up of 16 amino acids.

This clone was seen once. The gene calls are TRBV5-6 and TRBJ2-7, with 9 bases aligning to TRBD1. This CDR3 has 18 residues. CDR1 SGHDT and CDR2 YYEEEE come from the germline V gene. The V segment lost 0 bases and the J segment 0 bases; nucleotides outside the gene matches: 10. This CDR3 reads CASSLDQTGTGSSYEQYF. The CDR3 region has the DNA TGTGCCAGCAGCTTGGATCAAACCGGGACAGGGAGCTCCTACGAGCAGTACTTC.

This clone has only a few counts. Other DNA sequences of this sample code for an identical CDR3. This chain joins TRBV5-4 and TRBJ2-3; D is uncertain. V was clipped by 0 bases and J by 3 bases, with 5 bases between them. From germline, CDR1 is SGHNT and CDR2 YYREEE (reference sequence). This CDR3 has 13 amino acids. CDR3 amino acids: CASSLEGTDTQYF. As DNA, the CDR3 is TGTGCCAGCAGCTTGGAGGGTACAGATACGCAGTATTTT.

The rearrangement uses TRBV15 and TRBJ1-4, with 8 positions matching TRBD1. Germline V CDR1 and CDR2: LNHNV, YYDKDF (reference sequence). The CDR3 covers 15 residues. V was pared by 0 bases and J by 8 bases, with 5 bases of the junction left unmatched. The CDR3 spells CATSRDLGTGEKLFF. The CDR3 DNA follows: TGTGCCACCAGCAGAGATCTGGGGACAGGAGAAAAACTGTTTTTT.

The chain has TRBV7-8 and TRBJ2-7; TRBD1 matches 8 bases. Trimming at V came to 5 bases and at J to 0 bases, leaving 6 bases not matched to a gene. The CDR3 loop spans 15 amino acids. CDR1 is SGHVS, CDR2 FQNEAQ, per germline. CDR3 amino acids: CASSIRTGSSYEQYF. The CDR3 DNA follows: TGTGCCAGCAGCATACGGACAGGGAGCTCCTACGAGCAGTACTTC.

The chain has TRBV19 and TRBJ1-1, with 7 bases lining up with TRBD1. V was clipped by 8 bases and J by 7 bases; unmatched bases: 10. The CDR3 contains 13 residues. Germline CDR1 and CDR2: LNHDA and SQIVND (reference sequence). In DNA, the CDR3 is TGTGCCAGTCTTGGGGCAGGGGGGCTTGAAGCTTTCTTT. This gives the protein CASLGAGGLEAFF.

This chain uses TRBV5-1 with TRBJ2-2, with D perhaps TRBD1 (5 bases). Trimming took off 5 bases at V and 1 base at J, with 15 bases between the two ends. This CDR3 has 16 amino acids. CDR1 SGHRS and CDR2 YFSETQ come from the germline V gene. In DNA, the CDR3 is TGCGCCAGCAGGGGGCCGGTTCTCGGGAACACCGGGGAGCTGTTTTTT. As protein: CASRGPVLGNTGELFF.

The chain has TRBV27 and TRBJ2-7, with D maybe TRBD1 (6 bases). The CDR3 contains 16 residues. V was clipped by 5 bases and J by 2 bases, with 19 bases between them. The germline V gene has CDR1 MNHEY and CDR2 SMNVEV (reference sequence). The CDR3 protein is CASSISAGTRTYEQYF. The CDR3 region has the DNA TGTGCCAGCAGTATCTCGGCCGGGACACGAACCTACGAGCAGTACTTC.

The CDR3 nucleotides are TGTGCCAGCAGCCTCAAGTACGAGCAGTACTTC. Its protein product is CASSLKYEQYF. The chain joins TRBV6-1 to TRBJ2-7; D is ambiguous. The CDR3 extends over 11 amino acids. Germline loops: CDR1 MNHNS, CDR2 SASEGT. Trimming removed 6 bases at V and 4 bases at J, with 7 bases between.

The V call is TRBV5-4, the J call TRBJ1-4; no definite D call. Looked up from germline, CDR1 is SGHNT and CDR2 is YYREEE (reference sequence). The ends were cut back, 1 base at V and 8 bases at J, with 9 bases in the middle. The CDR3 is 13 residues long. Here the CDR3 DNA reads TGTGCCAGCAGCTTGACCGTTAGGGAAAAACTGTTTTTT. As protein: CASSLTVREKLFF.

The chain has TRBV27 and TRBJ2-5; D might be TRBD1 (5 bases). The V end was cut by 2 bases, the J end by 2 bases, with 9 bases between. CDR1 and CDR2 (germline): MNHEY, SMNVEV (reference sequence). CDR3 size: 14 residues. The CDR3, as DNA: TGTGCCAGCAGTTTAATGACAGCACAAGAGACCCAGTACTTC. It yields the protein CASSLMTAQETQYF.

The table lists this clone with a few counts. The chain joins TRBV5-1 to TRBJ2-5; D might be TRBD1 (6 bases). The CDR3 covers 14 residues. Per germline, CDR1 SGHRS and CDR2 YFSETQ. Between the trimmed V and J ends, which lost 4 bases and 2 bases, there was a span of 12 bases. Here the CDR3 reads CASSPTGPQETQYF. The CDR3 DNA reads TGCGCCAGCAGCCCTACAGGGCCTCAAGAGACCCAGTACTTC.